These 9 T cell receptor beta chains came from one sample sequenced in a study of beta chain features in type 1 diabetes. Study-wide points: TCRB CDR3s were moderately but significantly shorter in Type 1 diabetes patients in all four CD4+ subsets.

These receptors are not linked to any known antigen. Sequencing targeted expressed TCRB transcripts, as all isolated RNA had been reverse transcribed. Generated by immunoSEQ multiplex PCR, the TCRdb table keeps only in-frame clones and is missing some. This sample yields over 150,000 clones, of which less than 10% are seen a single time; 0.5% belongs to the top ten. Sequenced sample: central memory CD4+ T cells from blood. These receptors were taken from a man between 18 and 29 years old with type 1 diabetes.

This clone was recorded at least ten times. The V and J genes are TRBV5-6 and TRBJ2-5; D perhaps matches TRBD1 (7 bases). The ends were cut back, 7 bases at V and 5 bases at J, with 18 bases in the middle. The CDR3 spans 14 residues. CDR1 and CDR2 from the germline V gene are SGHDT and YYEEEE. CDR3 DNA sequence: TGTGCCAGCGGCGTAGGAGGGGGCGCGGAGACCCAGTACTTC. It is translated as CASGVGGGAETQYF.

This clone came up a few times. Other DNA sequences within the sample encode an identical CDR3. V usage is TRBV4-1 and J usage is TRBJ2-5; 7 bases are a match to TRBD2. CDR3 length: 14 amino acids. V lost 4 bases, J lost 5 bases, and 7 bases stayed unmatched. Germline V gives CDR1 MGHRA, CDR2 YSYEKL. CDR3 in DNA: TGCGCCAGCAGCCGTGGACTAGGAAGGGAGACCCAGTACTTC. This encodes CASSRGLGRETQYF.

The V gene is TRBV19, the J gene TRBJ1-1; 7 bases are a match to TRBD1. V trimming: 4 bases; J trimming: 6 bases; junction bases outside the gene matches: 8. The CDR3 totals 14 residues. In germline, CDR1 is LNHDA, CDR2 SQIVND (reference sequence). The CDR3 sequence is CASSTGQPGAEAFF. The CDR3 bases are TGTGCCAGTAGTACGGGACAGCCAGGTGCTGAAGCTTTCTTT.

The chain recombines TRBV28 with TRBJ2-3, with TRBD1 matching over 7 bases. Per the germline V gene, CDR1 is MDHEN and CDR2 is SYDVKM. The trim removed 5 bases at V and 5 bases at J, leaving 4 bases unmatched. The CDR3 is 13 amino acids. The CDR3 nucleotides are TGTGCCAGCAGTAATAACAGGGGAGATACGCAGTATTTT. Translating gives CASSNNRGDTQYF.

This clone came up a few times. The V and J genes are TRBV6-1 and TRBJ2-5; TRBD2 matches 15 bases. V lost 4 bases and J lost 6; bases outside the gene matches: 6. The CDR3 spans 16 residues. Germline CDR1 and CDR2: MNHNS and SASEGT. CDR3 sequence reads: CASSGGLAGGQQTQYF. The CDR3 DNA reads as TGTGCCAGCAGTGGGGGACTAGCGGGAGGTCAGCAGACCCAGTACTTC.

This clone has more than one count but fewer than ten. J is TRBJ1-1 and V is TRBV23-1, with 9 bases lining up with TRBD1. TRBV23-1 is reported as an ORF; its role is uncertain. Unmatched junction bases numbered 13, after V lost 4 bases and J lost 13 bases. The CDR3 totals 14 residues. The CDR3 reads CASSRALGTGKVFF. CDR3 in DNA: TGCGCCAGCAGTCGCGCCCTAGGGACAGGGAAAGTTTTCTTT.

The table lists this clone with a few counts. The rearrangement joins TRBV28 to TRBJ2-7, with D possibly TRBD1 on 6 matching bases. This CDR3 contains 14 residues. Trimming left V 7 bases short and J 6 bases short, with 19 bases between. The germline V gene has CDR1 MDHEN and CDR2 SYDVKM. The DNA of the CDR3 is TGTGCCAGCACCACCGGGACACGGATCTCCGAGCAGTACTTC. Protein: CASTTGTRISEQYF.

There are a few counts of this clone. Other DNA sequences from this sample encode an identical CDR3 as well. The chain combines TRBV7-7 with TRBJ2-1, with a possible D match to TRBD1 (6 bases). V gave up 0 bases and J gave up 7 bases, with 7 bases separating them. Germline-derived CDR1 and CDR2 are SSHAT and FNYEAQ (reference sequence). The CDR3 sequence is 13 residues long. This chain's CDR3 is CASSLAQGNEQFF. The CDR3 DNA sequence: TGTGCCAGCAGCTTAGCCCAGGGGAATGAGCAGTTCTTC.

The chain uses TRBV30 and TRBJ1-5; TRBD1 agrees at 8 bases. Germline V gene data show CDR1 as GTSNPN and CDR2 as SVGIG (reference sequence). With 1 base clipped from V and 6 bases from J, the junction kept 5 bases outside the gene matches. This CDR3 has 14 residues. The CDR3: CAWSGRQGSQPQHF. As DNA, the CDR3 is TGTGCCTGGAGTGGGCGACAGGGGAGTCAGCCCCAGCATTTT.